The 26 T cell receptor beta chains listed next were all sequenced from one sample in a study of T cell responses to AZD1222 COVID-19 vaccine. Clones were sequenced by immunoSEQ multiplex PCR, and TCRdb holds only the in-frame ones, with some missing. The sample yields about 120,000 clones, more than 70% seen once. Sample: peripheral blood, taken 28 days after the second AZD1222 dose. Receptors originate from an adult who received the AZD1222 COVID-19 vaccine.

This clone was detected only once. The chain combines TRBV6-6 with TRBJ1-3; D unresolved. Trimming took 0 bases from V and 1 from J, leaving 7 bases between them. Per germline, CDR1 MNHNY and CDR2 SVGAGI (reference sequence). The CDR3 consists of 15 residues. The CDR3 spells CASSYSPHSGNTIYF. In DNA, the CDR3 is TGTGCCAGCAGTTACTCCCCCCATTCTGGAAACACCATATATTTT.

This clone has just one count. The chain carries TRBV6-5 and TRBJ2-3, with D unresolved. The germline CDR1 and CDR2 sequences are MNHEY and SVGAGI. The CDR3 length is 16 residues. V lost 2 bases and J 8 bases, leaving 20 bases between the germline ends. In DNA, the CDR3 is TGTGCCAGCAGTTACCGCATTGGATCCGGGCCCGGTACGCAGTATTTT. It codes for CASSYRIGSGPGTQYF.

The genes are TRBV6-4 and TRBJ1-5; D not certain. V was trimmed by 10 bases and J by 0 bases, leaving 16 bases between them. The CDR3 loop spans 15 amino acids. Germline-derived CDR1 and CDR2 are MRHNA and SNTAGT. The CDR3 coding sequence is TGTGCCACGTCAAGAGCGGCGGGTAGCAATCAGCCCCAGCATTTT. Encoded protein: CATSRAAGSNQPQHF.

This clone was recorded once. This sequence joins TRBV4-1 and TRBJ1-1; weak D call: TRBD1 (5 bases). Per the germline V gene, CDR1 is MGHRA and CDR2 is YSYEKL. This CDR3 has 15 amino acids. V gave up 1 base and J gave up 4 bases, with 13 bases separating them. For the CDR3, the DNA is TGCGCCAGCAGCCAAGGGGAGGGGTGGGTCACTGAAGCTTTCTTT. Its protein is CASSQGEGWVTEAFF.

The V gene is TRBV12-3 or TRBV12-4, the J gene TRBJ2-7; D not certain. This CDR3 comprises 13 residues. The germline V and J ends were trimmed by 1 base and 4 bases, with 8 bases remaining between them. The DNA for the CDR3 is TGTGCCAGCAGTTTAGGAATAGGGTACGAGCAGTACTTC. Translated: CASSLGIGYEQYF.

This sequence joins TRBV7-9 and TRBJ1-5, with D hard to call. Trimming stripped 1 base from V and 6 bases from J, with 7 bases between. Germline CDR1 reads SEHNR; CDR2 reads FQNEAQ (reference sequence). This CDR3 is 13 amino acids long. The CDR3 protein is CASSLGSSQPQHF. For the CDR3, the DNA is TGTGCCAGCAGCTTAGGTTCGTCTCAGCCCCAGCATTTT.

This chain joins TRBV6-6 and TRBJ2-7; 8 bases match TRBD1. The germline CDR1 and CDR2 sequences are MNHNY and SVGAGI (reference sequence). V was clipped by 2 bases and J by 2 bases; unmatched bases: 5. The CDR3 has 15 amino acids. The CDR3 sequence is CASSYHGQGPYEQYF. CDR3 coding DNA: TGTGCCAGCAGTTACCACGGACAGGGCCCCTACGAGCAGTACTTC.

V is TRBV12-3 or TRBV12-4 and J is TRBJ1-5; TRBD1 matches 7 bases. V dropped 5 bases and J dropped 6; count of bases not matched to a gene: 4. The CDR3 is 13 amino acids. CDR3 sequence reads: CASSPTGVQPQHF. In DNA, the CDR3 is TGTGCCAGCAGTCCCACAGGGGTTCAGCCCCAGCATTTT.

The chain couples TRBV7-2 to TRBJ2-7; D possibly uses TRBD1 or TRBD2 (5 bases each). CDR3 length: 15 residues. V was shortened by 1 base and J by 2 bases, with 12 bases between the two germline ends. Germline CDR1 SGHTA, CDR2 FQGNSA. The CDR3 DNA reads TGTGCCAGCAGCTTAGAGGGGCGGGCGGCCTACGAGCAGTACTTC. Residues: CASSLEGRAAYEQYF.

CDR3 DNA: TGTGCCAGTAGTATAGATCGGGGCGGGGGCACAGATACGCAGTATTTT. It is translated as CASSIDRGGGTDTQYF. V usage is TRBV19 and J usage is TRBJ2-3; a weak D match, TRBD2 (6 bases). With 0 bases removed from V and 1 base from J, the gap between germline ends came to 11 bases. The CDR3 runs to 16 residues. Germline loops: CDR1 LNHDA, CDR2 SQIVND (reference sequence). Together with reference TRBV19 and TRBJ2-3, the CDR3 gives the full variable domain: DGGITQSPKYLFRKEGQNVTLSCEQNLNHDAMYWYRQDPGQGLRLIYYSQIVNDFQKGDIAEGYSVSREKKESFPLTVTSAQKNPTAFYLCASSIDRGGGTDTQYFGPGTRLTVL.

This clone was counted only a few times. CDR3 amino acids: CASSQRGLNTEAFF. CDR3 nucleotide sequence: TGTGCCAGCAGTCAGAGGGGGCTGAACACTGAAGCTTTCTTT. The rearrangement links TRBV27 to TRBJ1-1, with TRBD1 matching over 7 bases. This CDR3 has 14 amino acids. CDR1 and CDR2 (germline): MNHEY, SMNVEV (reference sequence). J was trimmed by 0 bases and V by 5 bases; bases with no gene match: 3.

The CDR3: CASSPNSPGQDYEQYF. The CDR3 DNA sequence: TGCGCCAGCAGCCCCAATTCCCCGGGACAGGACTACGAGCAGTACTTC. This chain uses TRBV5-1 with TRBJ2-7; 8 bases are a match to TRBD1. The CDR3 runs 16 residues. Trimming removed 4 bases from V and 3 bases from J; junction bases left unmatched: 12. The germline V gene encodes CDR1 SGHRS and CDR2 YFSETQ.

This chain links TRBV5-4 with TRBJ2-7; perhaps TRBD2 as D (5 bases). Deletions cut 4 bases from V and 7 bases from J, with 21 bases between. In germline, CDR1 is SGHNT, CDR2 YYREEE (reference sequence). The CDR3 contains 15 residues. CDR3 amino acids: CASSRWELVSGEQYF. The CDR3 nucleotides are TGTGCCAGCAGCAGATGGGAGCTTGTCTCCGGGGAGCAGTACTTC.

The rearrangement uses TRBV19 and TRBJ1-2, with no clear D. From germline, CDR1 is LNHDA and CDR2 SQIVND (reference sequence). V lost 4 bases and J lost 6, with 12 bases in between. The CDR3 is made up of 13 amino acids. The CDR3 region has the DNA TGTGCCAGTAGTAACTCCCTGGGAGATGGCTACACCTTC. This translates into CASSNSLGDGYTF.

This sequence joins TRBV19 and TRBJ1-5, with a tentative D call TRBD1 (5 bases). From germline, CDR1 is LNHDA and CDR2 SQIVND (reference sequence). Between the trimmed V and J ends, which lost 2 bases and 2 bases, there was a span of 10 bases. The CDR3 is made up of 15 amino acids. The DNA for the CDR3 is TGTGCCAGTAGTATAAAGGGGACCGGCAATCAGCCCCAGCATTTT. This translates into CASSIKGTGNQPQHF. Full variable domain (missing parts from reference TRBV19 and TRBJ1-5): DGGITQSPKYLFRKEGQNVTLSCEQNLNHDAMYWYRQDPGQGLRLIYYSQIVNDFQKGDIAEGYSVSREKKESFPLTVTSAQKNPTAFYLCASSIKGTGNQPQHFGDGTRLSIL.

The count of this clone is one. This chain's CDR3 is CASSESPGLGSYEQYF. The CDR3 bases are TGCGCCAGCAGCGAATCTCCGGGGCTAGGCTCCTACGAGCAGTACTTC. V gene TRBV5-1 combines with J gene TRBJ2-7; D may match TRBD1 or TRBD2 (5 bases each). CDR3 size: 16 residues. From germline, CDR1 is SGHRS and CDR2 YFSETQ. V was shortened by 4 bases and J by 0 bases, with 17 bases between the two germline ends.

A single count supports this clone. V and J are TRBV9 and TRBJ1-4; a possible D gene is TRBD1 (5 bases). The CDR3 runs to 15 residues. Germline CDR1 and CDR2: SGDLS and YYNGEE. The V gene lost 0 bases and the J gene lost 4 bases, with 10 bases spanning the gap. The CDR3 DNA follows: TGTGCCAGCAGCGTAGTGGGGACCCTTAATGAAAAACTGTTTTTT. Encoded protein: CASSVVGTLNEKLFF.

The chain couples TRBV6-6 to TRBJ2-2; D is undetermined. The CDR3 has 13 amino acids. Germline values: CDR1 MNHNY, CDR2 SVGAGI (reference sequence). V lost 5 bases and J 6 bases, leaving 10 bases between the germline ends. The CDR3 coding sequence is TGTGCCAGCAGTCCACTTGAAGCCGGGGAGCTGTTTTTT. It codes for CASSPLEAGELFF.

The chain uses TRBV27 and TRBJ2-4; possibly TRBD2 for D (6 bases). The CDR3 runs to 13 residues. Germline V gene sequence: CDR1 MNHEY, CDR2 SMNVEV (reference sequence). V was trimmed by 8 bases and J by 0 bases, leaving 8 bases between them. In DNA form, the CDR3 reads TGTGCCAGCCGGGAGCGAGCCAAAAACATTCAGTACTTC. Protein: CASRERAKNIQYF.

The chain uses TRBV6-4 and TRBJ2-3; D is perhaps TRBD1 (7 bases). The V gene lost 6 bases and the J gene lost 8 bases, with 18 bases spanning the gap. This CDR3 region has 14 residues. CDR1 and CDR2 (germline): MRHNA, SNTAGT. Here the CDR3 DNA reads TGTGCCAGCAGCCCCGGGACAGTGGGAGGTACGCAGTATTTT. Its translation is CASSPGTVGGTQYF.

This chain connects TRBV2 to TRBJ1-1; D gene unclear. Germline V CDR1 and CDR2: SNHLY, FYNNEI. The V end was cut by 8 bases, the J end by 4 bases, with 11 bases between. CDR3 length: 12 amino acids. This CDR3 is CASWWGGTEAFF. For the CDR3, the DNA is TGTGCCAGCTGGTGGGGAGGCACTGAAGCTTTCTTT.

The genes are TRBV29-1 and TRBJ2-5, with 11 positions matching TRBD2. The CDR3 is 15 residues long. Trimming took 3 bases from V and 7 from J; bases not matched to a gene: 10. Germline V gene lookup returns CDR1 SQVTM and CDR2 ANQGSEA. The chain's CDR3 is CSVETLAGGGGTQYF. The CDR3 DNA follows: TGCAGCGTTGAGACCCTAGCGGGGGGCGGCGGGACCCAGTACTTC.

This chain joins TRBV9 and TRBJ2-7; D may be TRBD2 (7 bases). The CDR3 is 14 residues long. V was shortened by 4 bases and J by 7 bases, with 18 bases between the two germline ends. CDR1 and CDR2 from the germline V gene are SGDLS and YYNGEE. For the CDR3, the DNA is TGTGCCAGCAGCCCCTTGGGGGGGGCGAGGGAGCAGTACTTC. It yields the protein CASSPLGGAREQYF.

The chain uses TRBV19 and TRBJ2-7; 7 positions match TRBD1. CDR1 and CDR2 from the germline V gene are LNHDA and SQIVND (reference sequence). CDR3 length: 17 amino acids. V lost 5 bases to trimming and J lost 2 bases; unmatched junction nucleotides: 15. Written as DNA, the CDR3 is TGTGCCAGTAGTGAGATCCGCAGGGACAGCCTCACCTACGAGCAGTACTTC. Translated, it gives CASSEIRRDSLTYEQYF. Full variable domain (rest looked up from reference TRBV19 and TRBJ2-7): DGGITQSPKYLFRKEGQNVTLSCEQNLNHDAMYWYRQDPGQGLRLIYYSQIVNDFQKGDIAEGYSVSREKKESFPLTVTSAQKNPTAFYLCASSEIRRDSLTYEQYFGPGTRLTVT.

The V gene is TRBV6-2 or TRBV6-3, the J gene TRBJ1-5; D is uncertain. Looked up from germline, CDR1 is MNHEY and CDR2 is SVGEGT. CDR3 length equals 12 residues. The V end lost 2 bases, the J end lost 7 bases, and 6 bases lay between the germline ends. CDR3 in DNA: TGTGCCAGCAGTTACAAGGGACAGCCCCAGCATTTT. This gives the protein CASSYKGQPQHF.

The chain links TRBV5-6 to TRBJ1-6, with 9 bases fitting TRBD1. Looked up from germline, CDR1 is SGHDT and CDR2 is YYEEEE. The CDR3 sequence is 18 residues long. V was clipped by 0 bases and J by 4 bases; unmatched bases: 8. CDR3 residues: CASSLVLRTGAYNSPLHF. The DNA for the CDR3 is TGTGCCAGCAGCTTGGTTTTGCGGACAGGGGCGTATAATTCACCCCTCCACTTT.